This T cell receptor beta chain was captured by sequencing in a study of blood T cell repertoires in COVID-19. Study-wide context: The origin of the acute and convalescent COVID-19 samples was the United States, Italy and Spain. T cells, B-cell-depleted T cells, or PBMCs provided the cDNA or gDNA that served as material.

Original processing methods: Estimation of nucleated cell counts relied on the amplification of reference gene primers. The repertoire was sequenced with immunoSEQ multiplex PCR; TCRdb's copy has only in-frame clones and lacks some. V, J and clone size derive from that table, while D and trimming were established from the DNA sequence. The table lists tens of thousands of clones, 80% to 90% of them singletons, with around 15% in the top ten. The trim removed 2 bases at V and 3 bases at J, leaving 6 bases unmatched. The CDR3 is made up of 15 amino acids. Germline V gene data show CDR1 as MNHNY and CDR2 as SVGAGI (reference sequence).

This rearrangement joins TRBV6-6 to TRBJ2-7, with 8 bases matching TRBD1. The sample comprised peripheral blood. The clonotype comes from a man aged 65-85 years with active COVID-19. The CDR3 sequence is CASSYGQGAGYEQYF. The CDR3, as DNA: TGTGCCAGCAGTTACGGGCAGGGGGCGGGCTACGAGCAGTACTTC.